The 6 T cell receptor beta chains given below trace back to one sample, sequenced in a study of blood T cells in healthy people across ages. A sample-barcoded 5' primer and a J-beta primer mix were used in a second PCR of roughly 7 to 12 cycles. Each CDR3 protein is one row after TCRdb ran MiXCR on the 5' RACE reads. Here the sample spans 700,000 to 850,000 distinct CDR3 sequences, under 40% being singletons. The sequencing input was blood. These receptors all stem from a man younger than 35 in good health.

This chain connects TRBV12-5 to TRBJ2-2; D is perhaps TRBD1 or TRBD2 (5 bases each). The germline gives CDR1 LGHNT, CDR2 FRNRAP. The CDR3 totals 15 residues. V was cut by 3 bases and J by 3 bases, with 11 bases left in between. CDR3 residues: CASGFFQGDTGELFF. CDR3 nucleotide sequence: TGTGCTAGTGGTTTTTTTCAGGGAGACACCGGGGAGCTGTTTTTT.

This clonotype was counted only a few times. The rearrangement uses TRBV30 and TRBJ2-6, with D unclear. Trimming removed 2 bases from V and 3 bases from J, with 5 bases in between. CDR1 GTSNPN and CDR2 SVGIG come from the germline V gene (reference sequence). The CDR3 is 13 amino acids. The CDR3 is CAWSSDGANVLTF. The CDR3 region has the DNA TGTGCCTGGAGTTCCGATGGGGCCAACGTCCTGACTTTC.

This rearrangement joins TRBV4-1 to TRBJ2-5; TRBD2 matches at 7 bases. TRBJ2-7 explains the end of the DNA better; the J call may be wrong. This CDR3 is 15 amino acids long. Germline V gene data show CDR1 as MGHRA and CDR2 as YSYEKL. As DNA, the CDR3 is TGCGCCAGCAGCCAAGTAGGCGGGAGTACCTACGAGCAGTACTTC. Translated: CASSQVGGSTYEQYF.

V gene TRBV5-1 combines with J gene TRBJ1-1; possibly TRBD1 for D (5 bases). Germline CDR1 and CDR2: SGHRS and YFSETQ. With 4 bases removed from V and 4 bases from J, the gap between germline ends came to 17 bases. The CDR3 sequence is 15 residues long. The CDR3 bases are TGCGCCAGCAGCAGGCTTGGGGACGGGGGCACTGAAGCTTTCTTT. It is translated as CASSRLGDGGTEAFF.

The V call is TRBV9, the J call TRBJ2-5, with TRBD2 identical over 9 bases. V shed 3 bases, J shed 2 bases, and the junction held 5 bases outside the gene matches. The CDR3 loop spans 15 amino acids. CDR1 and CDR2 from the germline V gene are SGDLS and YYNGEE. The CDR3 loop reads CASSGETSGQETQYF. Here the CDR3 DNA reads TGTGCCAGCAGCGGGGAGACTAGCGGACAAGAGACCCAGTACTTC.

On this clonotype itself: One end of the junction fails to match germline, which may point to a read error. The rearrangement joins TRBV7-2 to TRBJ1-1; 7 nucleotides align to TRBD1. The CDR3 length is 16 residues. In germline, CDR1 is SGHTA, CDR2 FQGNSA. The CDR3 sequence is CASSLNPGTVNAEAFF. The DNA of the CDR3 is TGTGCCAGCAGCTTGAACCCCGGGACAGTGAACGCTGAAGCTTTCTTT.